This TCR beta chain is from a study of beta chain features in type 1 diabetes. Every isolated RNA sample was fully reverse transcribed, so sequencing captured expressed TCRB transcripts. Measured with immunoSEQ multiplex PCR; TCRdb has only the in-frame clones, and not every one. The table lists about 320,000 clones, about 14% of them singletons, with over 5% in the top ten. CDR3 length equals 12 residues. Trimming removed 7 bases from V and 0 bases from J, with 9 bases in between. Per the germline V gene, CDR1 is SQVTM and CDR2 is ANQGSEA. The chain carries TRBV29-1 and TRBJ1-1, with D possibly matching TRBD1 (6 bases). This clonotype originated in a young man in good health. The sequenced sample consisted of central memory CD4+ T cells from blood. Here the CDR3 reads CSGGGMNTEAFF. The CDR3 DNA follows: TGCAGCGGGGGGGGCATGAACACTGAAGCTTTCTTT.